The 17 T cell receptor beta chains below all came from one sample that was sequenced in a study of blood T cell repertoires in COVID-19. Method: immunoSEQ multiplex PCR; TCRdb's copy keeps in-frame clones and lacks some. Counted here are 450,000 or so clones, about 87% occurring once; the ten biggest clones make up roughly 0.78%. The sequenced sample was peripheral blood. The receptors here all came from a young man with COVID-19, enrolled during active disease.

The chain has TRBV28 and TRBJ1-1, with D possibly being TRBD1 (5 bases). Germline V lookup: CDR1 MDHEN, CDR2 SYDVKM. The V end was cut by 4 bases, the J end by 8 bases, with 11 bases between. CDR3 length: 12 residues. CDR3 sequence: CASSSFTGEAFF. Written as DNA, the CDR3 is TGTGCCAGCAGTTCCTTTACAGGAGAAGCTTTCTTT.

V usage is TRBV6-4 and J usage is TRBJ2-1; D perhaps matches TRBD1 (6 bases). Germline V gene sequence: CDR1 MRHNA, CDR2 SNTAGT. The CDR3 totals 15 residues. Trimming stripped 6 bases from V and 8 bases from J, with 20 bases between. DNA for the CDR3: TGTGCCAGCAGCGAACCCGGGACACCAGCCGATGAGCAGTTCTTC. Amino acid sequence: CASSEPGTPADEQFF.

In this sample, this clone turned up once. J is TRBJ2-1 and V is TRBV3-1 (or the pseudogene TRBV3-2); a possible D gene is TRBD2 (6 bases). Germline CDR1 reads LGHDT; CDR2 reads YNNKEL (reference sequence). Trimming shortened V by 4 bases and J by 10 bases, and 17 bases separated the two germline ends. There are 14 residues in the CDR3. The CDR3 coding sequence is TGTGCCAGCAGCCCTAGACGGGGGAAGGAGGAGCAGTTCTTC. Protein product: CASSPRRGKEEQFF.

This sequence joins TRBV5-1 and TRBJ2-5, with 10 bases lining up with TRBD1. CDR3 length: 15 amino acids. The germline V gene encodes CDR1 SGHRS and CDR2 YFSETQ. With V trimmed by 5 bases and J by 0 bases, 4 bases remained unmatched. CDR3 nucleotide sequence: TGCGCCAGCAGGTGGGGACAGGGGCACCAAGAGACCCAGTACTTC. Its translation is CASRWGQGHQETQYF.

V usage is TRBV19 and J usage is TRBJ2-1, with D unclear. CDR1 and CDR2 from the germline V gene are LNHDA and SQIVND (reference sequence). The CDR3 consists of 13 residues. Trimming left V 3 bases short and J 7 bases short, with 10 bases between. CDR3 DNA: TGTGCCAGTAGTATCATTGGCGGTAATGAGCAGTTCTTC. Amino acid sequence: CASSIIGGNEQFF. Variable domain in full (rest from reference TRBV19 and TRBJ2-1): DGGITQSPKYLFRKEGQNVTLSCEQNLNHDAMYWYRQDPGQGLRLIYYSQIVNDFQKGDIAEGYSVSREKKESFPLTVTSAQKNPTAFYLCASSIIGGNEQFFGPGTRLTVL.

This clone was seen more than once but under ten times. The chain carries TRBV9 and TRBJ2-1; 13 bases map to TRBD2. Germline V gene sequence: CDR1 SGDLS, CDR2 YYNGEE. The length of the CDR3 is 15 residues. V shed 4 bases and J 7 bases; nucleotides not matched to a gene: 5. CDR3 DNA: TGTGCCAGCAGCCGAGGGACTAGCGGGAAGAATGAGCAGTTCTTC. It specifies CASSRGTSGKNEQFF.

The gene calls are TRBV2 and TRBJ2-7, with TRBD2 matching 11 bases. Germline trimming cut 7 bases from V and 0 bases from J; bases unmatched to any gene: 8. From germline, CDR1 is SNHLY and CDR2 FYNNEI. The CDR3 has 16 amino acids. CDR3 sequence: CASKTGTSGYSYEQYF. CDR3 sequence (DNA): TGTGCCAGCAAAACCGGGACTAGCGGTTACTCCTACGAGCAGTACTTC.

This clone was counted a few times. The V gene is TRBV3-1 (or the pseudogene TRBV3-2), the J gene TRBJ2-1; perhaps TRBD2 as D (6 bases). CDR1 and CDR2 (germline): LGHDT, YNNKEL (reference sequence). CDR3 length: 15 residues. The V and J ends lost 4 bases and 4 bases respectively, with 14 bases between them. The CDR3 nucleotides read TGTGCCAGCAGCCCCCTGGGCGGGGATTACAATGAGCAGTTCTTC. Its protein product is CASSPLGGDYNEQFF.

This clone was seen only once. The V call is TRBV2, the J call TRBJ2-7; D may be TRBD1 (6 bases). Germline V gene data show CDR1 as SNHLY and CDR2 as FYNNEI. V was clipped by 7 bases and J by 2 bases, with 12 bases between them. CDR3 size: 13 residues. This CDR3 reads CASMNRVTYEQYF. In DNA, the CDR3 is TGTGCCAGCATGAACAGGGTTACCTACGAGCAGTACTTC.

The rearrangement joins TRBV30 to TRBJ2-2; 9 nucleotides match TRBD2. CDR3 size: 17 residues. The germline gives CDR1 GTSNPN, CDR2 SVGIG (reference sequence). The trim removed 0 bases at V and 1 base at J, leaving 6 bases unmatched. CDR3 residues: CAWSVSKTSGNTGELFF. Here the CDR3 DNA reads TGTGCCTGGAGTGTTTCGAAGACTAGCGGGAACACCGGGGAGCTGTTTTTT.

The V and J genes are TRBV19 and TRBJ1-1; TRBD1 agrees at 8 bases. Germline loops: CDR1 LNHDA, CDR2 SQIVND (reference sequence). There are 12 residues in the CDR3. The ends lost 9 bases at V and 4 bases at J; junction bases unmatched: 4. CDR3 loop: CARGTGFTEAFF. For the CDR3, the DNA is TGTGCCAGGGGGACAGGATTCACTGAAGCTTTCTTT.

This clone was counted a few times. The chain combines TRBV2 with TRBJ1-1; TRBD1 matches 7 bases. The ends lost 6 bases at V and 0 bases at J; junction bases unmatched: 7. CDR1 is SNHLY, CDR2 FYNNEI, per germline. The CDR3 is 15 residues long. As DNA, the CDR3 is TGTGCCAGCAGGATGGAGGGACAGTTGAACACTGAAGCTTTCTTT. Its protein is CASRMEGQLNTEAFF. The whole variable domain, filled in from reference TRBV2 and TRBJ1-1, reads EPEVTQTPSHQVTQMGQEVILRCVPISNHLYFYWYRQILGQKVEFLVSFYNNEISEKSEIFDDQFSVERPDGSNFTLKIRSTKLEDSAMYFCASRMEGQLNTEAFFGQGTRLTVV.

For the CDR3, the DNA is TGCGCCAGCAGCCAAATAGGGACAAGGGGCACTGAAGCTTTCTTT. It is translated as CASSQIGTRGTEAFF. J is TRBJ1-1 and V is TRBV4-1; a possible D gene is TRBD1 (6 bases). Trimming stripped 2 bases from V and 4 bases from J, with 14 bases between. CDR3 size: 15 residues. The germline V gene has CDR1 MGHRA and CDR2 YSYEKL.

The rearrangement uses TRBV25-1 and TRBJ2-7; D is perhaps TRBD1 (5 bases). Trimming took off 3 bases at V and 1 base at J, with 16 bases between the two ends. The CDR3 is made up of 16 amino acids. CDR1 and CDR2 from the germline V gene are MGHDK and SYGVNS. The CDR3 coding sequence is TGTGCCAGCAGTGACGACCGACAGTCCCTTTCCTACGAGCAGTACTTC. Protein: CASSDDRQSLSYEQYF.

The chain combines TRBV27 with TRBJ2-3; no clear D. The V gene lost 8 bases and the J gene lost 3 bases, with 12 bases spanning the gap. CDR1 is MNHEY and CDR2 is SMNVEV in the germline V gene (reference sequence). The CDR3 runs to 13 residues. In DNA form, the CDR3 reads TGTGCCAGCGCTTATCAGGTTACAGATACGCAGTATTTT. Its translation is CASAYQVTDTQYF.

The chain employs TRBV5-1 and TRBJ2-1; D perhaps matches TRBD2 (10 bases). Trimming shortened V by 0 bases and J by 2 bases, and 24 bases separated the two germline ends. CDR3 length equals 20 residues. Germline V CDR1 and CDR2: SGHRS, YFSETQ. The CDR3 bases are TGCGCCAGCAGCTTGGCCGGGACAGGGCGGACTAGCGGTACCTACAATGAGCAGTTCTTC. It translates to CASSLAGTGRTSGTYNEQFF.

CDR3 DNA: TGCGCCAGCAGCCAAGCTGGAAAGGGGTCGTTTGAGACCCAGTACTTC. Protein sequence: CASSQAGKGSFETQYF. This chain uses TRBV4-1 with TRBJ2-5; D may be TRBD1 (5 bases). The CDR3 covers 16 residues. Germline values: CDR1 MGHRA, CDR2 YSYEKL. Between the trimmed V and J ends, which lost 1 base and 5 bases, there was a span of 17 bases.